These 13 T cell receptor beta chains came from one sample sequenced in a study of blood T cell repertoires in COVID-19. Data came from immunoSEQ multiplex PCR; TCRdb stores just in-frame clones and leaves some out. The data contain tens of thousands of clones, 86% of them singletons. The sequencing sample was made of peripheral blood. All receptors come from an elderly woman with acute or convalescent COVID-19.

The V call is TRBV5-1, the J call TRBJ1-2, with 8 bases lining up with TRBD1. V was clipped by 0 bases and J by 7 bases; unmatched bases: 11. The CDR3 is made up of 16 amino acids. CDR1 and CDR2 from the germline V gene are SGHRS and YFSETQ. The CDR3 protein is CASSLGGQGALRGYTF. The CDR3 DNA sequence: TGCGCCAGCAGCTTGGGAGGGCAGGGGGCTCTTCGTGGCTACACCTTC.

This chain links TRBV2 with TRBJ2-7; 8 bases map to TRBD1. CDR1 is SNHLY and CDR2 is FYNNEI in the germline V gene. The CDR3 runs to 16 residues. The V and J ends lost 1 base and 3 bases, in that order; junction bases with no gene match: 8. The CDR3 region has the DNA TGTGCCAGCAGTGAAGGGCCGACAGGGGCGATCTACGAGCAGTACTTC. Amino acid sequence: CASSEGPTGAIYEQYF.

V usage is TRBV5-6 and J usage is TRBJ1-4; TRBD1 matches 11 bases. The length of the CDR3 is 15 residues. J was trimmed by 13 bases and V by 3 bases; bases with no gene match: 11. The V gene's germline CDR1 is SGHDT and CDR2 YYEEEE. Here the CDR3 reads CASSSGQGGTGGLFF. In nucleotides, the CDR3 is TGTGCCAGCAGCTCAGGACAAGGGGGGACAGGGGGACTGTTTTTT. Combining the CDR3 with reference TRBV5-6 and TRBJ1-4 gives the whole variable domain DAGVTQSPTHLIKTRGQQVTLRCSPKSGHDTVSWYQQALGQGPQFIFQYYEEEERQRGNFPDRFSGHQFPNYSSELNVNALLLGDSALYLCASSSGQGGTGGLFFGSGTQLSVL.

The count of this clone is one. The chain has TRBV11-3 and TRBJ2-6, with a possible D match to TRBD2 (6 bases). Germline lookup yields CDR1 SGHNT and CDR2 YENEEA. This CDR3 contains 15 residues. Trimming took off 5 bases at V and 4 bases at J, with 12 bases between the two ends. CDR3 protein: CASSAGRGGANVLTF. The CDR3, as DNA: TGTGCCAGCAGCGCCGGCCGGGGGGGGGCCAACGTCCTGACTTTC. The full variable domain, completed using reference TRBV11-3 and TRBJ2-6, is EAGVVQSPRYKIIEKKQPVAFWCNPISGHNTLYWYLQNLGQGPELLIRYENEEAVDDSQLPKDRFSAERLKGVDSTLKIQPAELGDSAVYLCASSAGRGGANVLTFGAGSRLTVL.

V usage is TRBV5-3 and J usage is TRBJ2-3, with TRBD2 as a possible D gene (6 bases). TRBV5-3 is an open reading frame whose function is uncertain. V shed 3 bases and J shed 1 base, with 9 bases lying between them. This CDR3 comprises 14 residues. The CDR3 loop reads CARSSGLRTDTQYF. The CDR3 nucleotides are TGTGCCAGAAGCTCAGGACTACGCACAGATACGCAGTATTTT.

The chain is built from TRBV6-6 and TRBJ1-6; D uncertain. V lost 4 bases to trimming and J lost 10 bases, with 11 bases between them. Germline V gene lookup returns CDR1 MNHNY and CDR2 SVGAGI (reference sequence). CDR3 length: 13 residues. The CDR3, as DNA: TGTGCCAGCAGTTCAGCGGGCGGGTCACCCCTCCACTTT. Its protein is CASSSAGGSPLHF.

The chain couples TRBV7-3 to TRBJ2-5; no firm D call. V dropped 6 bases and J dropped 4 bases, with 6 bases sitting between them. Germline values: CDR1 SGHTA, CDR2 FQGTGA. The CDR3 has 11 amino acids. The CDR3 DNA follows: TGTGCCAGCAGGTCCCGAGAGACCCAGTACTTC. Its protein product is CASRSRETQYF. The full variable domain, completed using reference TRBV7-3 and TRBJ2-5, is GAGVSQTPSNKVTEKGKYVELRCDPISGHTALYWYRQSLGQGPEFLIYFQGTGAADDSGLPNDRFFAVRPEGSVSTLKIQRTERGDSAVYLCASRSRETQYFGPGTRLLVL.

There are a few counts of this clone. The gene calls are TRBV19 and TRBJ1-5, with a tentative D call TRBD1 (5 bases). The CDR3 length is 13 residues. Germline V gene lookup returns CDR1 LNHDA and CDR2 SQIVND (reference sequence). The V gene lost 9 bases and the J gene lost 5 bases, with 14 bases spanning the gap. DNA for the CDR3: TGTGCCAGCAAACGACGGGGGGATCAGCCCCAGCATTTT. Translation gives CASKRRGDQPQHF.

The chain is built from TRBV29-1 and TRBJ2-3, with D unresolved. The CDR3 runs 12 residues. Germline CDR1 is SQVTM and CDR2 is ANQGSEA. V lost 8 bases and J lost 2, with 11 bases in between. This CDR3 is CSSGPYTDTQYF. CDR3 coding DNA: TGCAGCTCTGGGCCCTACACAGATACGCAGTATTTT.

The CDR3 DNA sequence: TGTGCCAGCAGACCATACAGGAGCTCTGGAAACACCATATATTTT. Translation gives CASRPYRSSGNTIYF. The J gene is TRBJ1-3, the V gene TRBV6-5; tentative D call: TRBD1 (5 bases). The ends were cut back, 6 bases at V and 0 bases at J, with 12 bases in the middle. The CDR3 has 15 amino acids. The germline V gene has CDR1 MNHEY and CDR2 SVGAGI.

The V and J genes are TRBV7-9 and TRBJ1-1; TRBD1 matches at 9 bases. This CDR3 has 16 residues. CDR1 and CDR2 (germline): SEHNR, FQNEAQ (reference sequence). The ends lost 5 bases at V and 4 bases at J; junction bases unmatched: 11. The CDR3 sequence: CASSPRAGTGTTEAFF. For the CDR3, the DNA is TGTGCCAGCAGCCCCAGAGCCGGGACAGGGACCACTGAAGCTTTCTTT.

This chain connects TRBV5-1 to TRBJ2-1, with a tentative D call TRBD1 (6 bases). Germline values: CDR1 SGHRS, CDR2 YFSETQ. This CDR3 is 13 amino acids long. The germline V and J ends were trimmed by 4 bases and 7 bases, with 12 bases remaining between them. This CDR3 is CASSGGQSNEQFF. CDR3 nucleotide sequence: TGCGCCAGCAGCGGGGGACAATCAAATGAGCAGTTCTTC.

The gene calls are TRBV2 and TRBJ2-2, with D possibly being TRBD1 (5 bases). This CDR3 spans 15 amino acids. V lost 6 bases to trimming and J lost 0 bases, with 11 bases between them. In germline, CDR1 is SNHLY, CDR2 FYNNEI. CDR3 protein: CASRGVAPNTGELFF. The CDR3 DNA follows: TGTGCCAGCAGAGGGGTAGCACCGAACACCGGGGAGCTGTTTTTT.